The next 32 T cell receptor beta chains were all read from a single sample in a study of blood T cell repertoires in COVID-19. Assay used: immunoSEQ multiplex PCR; TCRdb lists only in-frame clones, some missing. The profile shows 150,000 to 200,000 clones, around 85% of them singletons. Sequenced sample: PBMCs or T cells enriched from blood (not recorded which). The receptors here all came from a man aged 40-49 years who had recovered from COVID-19.

The chain recombines TRBV6-9 with TRBJ1-5, with 7 bases identical to TRBD1. The CDR3 is 15 amino acids. Germline V CDR1 and CDR2: MNHGY, SVAAGI. V gave up 7 bases and J gave up 5 bases; unmatched junction bases: 11. The CDR3 coding sequence is TGTGCCAGCACCAATCCCCGGGACAGCCATCAGCCCCAGCATTTT. Translated, it gives CASTNPRDSHQPQHF.

The V gene is TRBV30, the J gene TRBJ1-5; 9 nucleotides match TRBD1. The CDR3 totals 14 residues. V dropped 1 base and J dropped 7; count of bases not matched to a gene: 5. Germline V lookup: CDR1 GTSNPN, CDR2 SVGIG (reference sequence). CDR3 amino acids: CAWSADRGNQPQHF. The DNA for the CDR3 is TGTGCCTGGAGTGCGGACAGGGGAAACCAGCCCCAGCATTTT.

The chain links TRBV12-3 or TRBV12-4 to TRBJ1-1, with a weak D call TRBD1 (5 bases). Trimming took 3 bases from V and 4 from J, leaving 9 bases between them. CDR3 length: 13 residues. Here the CDR3 DNA reads TGTGCCAGCAGTTTTGCAGGGCCCACTGAAGCTTTCTTT. It codes for CASSFAGPTEAFF.

V usage is TRBV23-1 and J usage is TRBJ1-3; 8 bases fit TRBD1. TRBV23-1 is filed as an ORF, its function uncertain. The length of the CDR3 is 16 residues. The ends lost 4 bases at V and 4 bases at J; junction bases unmatched: 9. The chain's CDR3 is CASSRPGQGDGNTIYF. DNA of the CDR3: TGCGCCAGCAGTCGGCCTGGACAGGGAGACGGAAACACCATATATTTT.

The chain joins TRBV10-3 to TRBJ1-4; D gene ambiguous. CDR3 length: 11 residues. Germline V gene lookup returns CDR1 ENHRY and CDR2 SYGVKD. V lost 10 bases and J lost 8, with 11 bases in between. CDR3 DNA: TGTGCCACTTCACCAAGCGAAAAACTGTTTTTT. Protein sequence: CATSPSEKLFF.

This clone was observed a single time. The chain recombines TRBV7-3 with TRBJ2-2; a weak D match, TRBD1 (6 bases). V was trimmed by 5 bases and J by 0 bases, leaving 10 bases between them. The CDR3 totals 15 residues. Germline CDR1 SGHTA, CDR2 FQGTGA. CDR3 sequence: CASSPGAANTGELFF. The CDR3, as DNA: TGTGCCAGCAGCCCAGGGGCGGCGAACACCGGGGAGCTGTTTTTT.

This chain links TRBV5-4 with TRBJ2-3; perhaps TRBD1 as D (6 bases). The CDR3 loop spans 15 amino acids. V was pared by 3 bases and J by 4 bases, with 15 bases between. Germline V gene lookup returns CDR1 SGHNT and CDR2 YYREEE (reference sequence). In DNA form, the CDR3 reads TGTGCCAGCAGCTATACAGGGACCGCCGCAGATACGCAGTATTTT. Protein: CASSYTGTAADTQYF.

V is TRBV6-1 and J is TRBJ1-1; the D gene is possibly TRBD1 (5 bases). Trimming took off 1 base at V and 5 bases at J, with 14 bases between the two ends. The germline CDR1 and CDR2 sequences are MNHNS and SASEGT. The CDR3 spans 15 residues. The CDR3: CASSEVVTAGTEAFF. The CDR3, as DNA: TGTGCCAGCAGTGAAGTCGTGACAGCGGGTACTGAAGCTTTCTTT.

The chain joins TRBV9 to TRBJ1-6; TRBD1 matches at 9 bases. The CDR3 runs 14 residues. Trimming removed 4 bases from V and 10 bases from J; junction bases left unmatched: 6. CDR1 and CDR2 from the germline V gene are SGDLS and YYNGEE. The CDR3 here is CASSQGQGGSPLHF. CDR3 DNA sequence: TGTGCCAGCAGCCAGGGACAGGGAGGATCACCCCTCCACTTT.

To note about this clone: The junction departs from germline at one end; a sequencing error may be responsible. The chain joins TRBV9 to TRBJ1-2, with a possible D match to TRBD1 (6 bases). There are 13 residues in the CDR3. The germline CDR1 and CDR2 sequences are SGDLS and YYNGEE. The CDR3 loop reads CASSVAPGQSTSF. The CDR3 region has the DNA TGTGCCAGCAGCGTAGCACCGGGACAATCCACGAGCTTC.

The chain is built from TRBV7-2 and TRBJ2-5; 7 bases fit TRBD2. The germline V gene encodes CDR1 SGHTA and CDR2 FQGNSA. The CDR3 loop spans 15 amino acids. Losses at the gene ends were 3 bases for V and 3 bases for J; bases not matched to a gene: 7. CDR3 region: CASSFRASGKETQYF. CDR3 DNA: TGTGCCAGCAGCTTCAGGGCTAGCGGTAAAGAGACCCAGTACTTC.

This clone has more than one count but fewer than ten. The chain joins TRBV11-2 to TRBJ1-6; D unresolved. Germline V gene lookup returns CDR1 SGHAT and CDR2 FQNNGV. Trimming cost V 1 base and J 0 bases, with 7 bases left between them. The CDR3 consists of 16 residues. The CDR3 DNA follows: TGTGCCAGCAGCTTAGTTGCGAGCTCCTATAATTCACCCCTCCACTTT. It codes for CASSLVASSYNSPLHF.

The V and J genes are TRBV6-5 and TRBJ2-7; the match to TRBD1 covers 8 bases. Germline trimming cut 7 bases from V and 4 bases from J; bases unmatched to any gene: 3. Germline assignment: CDR1 MNHEY and CDR2 SVGAGI. The CDR3 contains 12 residues. In DNA form, the CDR3 reads TGTGCCAGCACCGACAGGGGATACGAGCAGTACTTC. It encodes CASTDRGYEQYF.

The chain links TRBV19 to TRBJ1-4; 7 bases line up with TRBD1. Per germline, CDR1 LNHDA and CDR2 SQIVND (reference sequence). The CDR3 consists of 13 residues. The V gene end was trimmed by 5 bases and the J gene end by 7 bases; junction bases not matched to a gene: 4. This CDR3 is CASSRDRVEKLFF. The DNA for the CDR3 is TGTGCCAGTAGTCGCGACAGGGTTGAAAAACTGTTTTTT.

There are a few counts of this clone. Here the CDR3 reads CAWSVQGSYNSPLHF. The CDR3 DNA follows: TGTGCCTGGAGTGTACAGGGTTCCTATAATTCACCCCTCCACTTT. The chain is built from TRBV30 and TRBJ1-6; perhaps TRBD1 as D (6 bases). Germline lookup yields CDR1 GTSNPN and CDR2 SVGIG (reference sequence). This CDR3 contains 15 residues. The V end lost 0 bases, the J end lost 1 base, and 7 bases lay between the germline ends. Full variable domain (remainder filled in from reference TRBV30 and TRBJ1-6): SQTIHQWPATLVQPVGSPLSLECTVEGTSNPNLYWYRQAAGRGLQLLFYSVGIGQISSEVPQNLSASRPQDRQFILSSKKLLLSDSGFYLCAWSVQGSYNSPLHFGNGTRLTVT.

This clone is a singleton in its sample. The chain couples TRBV7-6 to TRBJ2-1; 8 bases are shared with TRBD1. Germline assignment: CDR1 SGHVS and CDR2 FNYEAQ. Trimming removed 5 bases from V and 7 bases from J; junction bases left unmatched: 13. The CDR3 totals 16 residues. CDR3 coding DNA: TGTGCCAGCAGCACATATTCCGGGACAGGATTGAATGAGCAGTTCTTC. Its translation is CASSTYSGTGLNEQFF.

This chain connects TRBV27 to TRBJ2-7, with 7 nucleotides matching TRBD1. With V trimmed by 8 bases and J by 3 bases, 7 bases remained unmatched. The CDR3 consists of 13 residues. The germline gives CDR1 MNHEY, CDR2 SMNVEV (reference sequence). The CDR3 reads CASRQGKRYEQYF. The CDR3 DNA is TGTGCCAGCCGACAGGGAAAACGCTACGAGCAGTACTTC.

The sample holds many counts of this clone. V gene TRBV6-5 combines with J gene TRBJ1-1, with a possible D match to TRBD1 (5 bases). The CDR3 has 12 residues. V lost 7 bases and J lost 8, with 14 bases in between. From germline, CDR1 is MNHEY and CDR2 SVGAGI. DNA of the CDR3: TGTGCCAGCAAGGTGGTGCAGGGCGAAGCTTTCTTT. Translated: CASKVVQGEAFF.

This chain links TRBV6-6 with TRBJ1-2; TRBD1 might be the D (5 bases). Germline-derived CDR1 and CDR2 are MNHNY and SVGAGI (reference sequence). V gave up 8 bases and J gave up 0 bases, with 19 bases separating them. This CDR3 is built from 16 residues. DNA for the CDR3: TGTGCCAGCGATCCCGACAGACTCCCAACTAACTATGGCTACACCTTC. Translated: CASDPDRLPTNYGYTF.

The V call is TRBV19, the J call TRBJ2-5, with 7 positions matching TRBD1. Unmatched junction bases numbered 2, after V lost 5 bases and J lost 2 bases. This CDR3 spans 13 amino acids. Germline V gives CDR1 LNHDA, CDR2 SQIVND (reference sequence). CDR3: CASSVGQQETQYF. The CDR3 coding sequence is TGTGCCAGTAGTGTGGGACAGCAAGAGACCCAGTACTTC.

This rearrangement joins TRBV5-5 to TRBJ2-6, with D perhaps TRBD2 (5 bases). The germline V gene has CDR1 SGHKS and CDR2 YYEKEE (reference sequence). The CDR3 totals 18 residues. V dropped 2 bases and J dropped 0 bases, with 15 bases sitting between them. CDR3 region: CASSLDVGSGSGANVLTF. CDR3 DNA sequence: TGTGCCAGCAGCTTAGACGTGGGAAGCGGCTCTGGGGCCAACGTCCTGACTTTC.

The chain has TRBV2 and TRBJ1-1; D is unclear. V was cut by 1 base and J by 4 bases, with 13 bases left in between. The CDR3 runs 15 residues. Germline loops: CDR1 SNHLY, CDR2 FYNNEI. Written as DNA, the CDR3 is TGTGCCAGCAGTGAAGGTCCGGGATTAGGCACTGAAGCTTTCTTT. Translating gives CASSEGPGLGTEAFF.

V is TRBV9 and J is TRBJ1-2, with a tentative D call TRBD1 (5 bases). CDR1 and CDR2 from the germline V gene are SGDLS and YYNGEE. Trimming pared 4 bases from V and 7 bases from J, leaving 23 bases between. This CDR3 comprises 16 residues. CDR3 nucleotides: TGTGCCAGCAGCAGGGACTTCAAGGGGTTGCTGGGTGGCTACACCTTC. It is translated as CASSRDFKGLLGGYTF. Together with reference TRBV9 and TRBJ1-2, the CDR3 gives the full variable domain: DSGVTQTPKHLITATGQRVTLRCSPRSGDLSVYWYQQSLDQGLQFLIQYYNGEERAKGNILERFSAQQFPDLHSELNLSSLELGDSALYFCASSRDFKGLLGGYTFGSGTRLTVV.

This clone has more than one count but fewer than ten. The CDR3, as DNA: TGTGCCAGCAGCCTAAACCCAGCTGCTTCGGCAGGGTACGACTATGGCTACACCTTC. This codes for CASSLNPAASAGYDYGYTF. V and J are TRBV11-3 and TRBJ1-2, with D possibly TRBD1 on 5 matching bases. V lost 5 bases and J 3 bases, leaving 28 bases between the germline ends. CDR1 is SGHNT and CDR2 is YENEEA in the germline V gene. The CDR3 has 19 residues.

V usage is TRBV4-1 and J usage is TRBJ1-5, with a weak D call TRBD1 (6 bases). The V gene's germline CDR1 is MGHRA and CDR2 YSYEKL. V lost 0 bases to trimming and J lost 1 base, with 7 bases between them. The CDR3 has 15 residues. CDR3 sequence (DNA): TGCGCCAGCAGCCAAGATAGGGGGAGCAATCAGCCCCAGCATTTT. It encodes CASSQDRGSNQPQHF.

This clone was counted only a few times. The genes are TRBV24-1 and TRBJ2-1; D ambiguous. The V gene's germline CDR1 is KGHDR and CDR2 SFDVKD. The CDR3 is 13 amino acids. V lost 3 bases, J lost 6 bases, and 8 bases lay in between. CDR3: CATSDPPVNEQFF. CDR3 nucleotide sequence: TGTGCCACCAGTGATCCTCCAGTCAATGAGCAGTTCTTC.

The DNA for the CDR3 is TGCGCCAGCAGGGGGGCAGACCCAGGCTACACCTTC. Its translation is CASRGADPGYTF. The J gene is TRBJ1-2, the V gene TRBV5-1; D possibly corresponds to TRBD1 (6 bases). The CDR3 length is 12 residues. Germline V CDR1 and CDR2: SGHRS, YFSETQ. The V gene lost 5 bases and the J gene lost 8 bases, with 13 bases spanning the gap.

The rearrangement uses TRBV12-5 and TRBJ1-1; perhaps TRBD1 as D (6 bases). CDR1 and CDR2 from the germline V gene are LGHNT and FRNRAP. This CDR3 spans 15 amino acids. Trimming pared 4 bases from V and 2 bases from J, leaving 14 bases between. The CDR3 DNA reads as TGTGCTAGTGGTTCTGAAACAGGGCTCAACACTGAAGCTTTCTTT. Translating it yields CASGSETGLNTEAFF. Supplemented by reference TRBV12-5 and TRBJ1-1, the full variable domain reads DARVTQTPRHKVTEMGQEVTMRCQPILGHNTVFWYRQTMMQGLELLAYFRNRAPLDDSGMPKDRFSAEMPDATLATLKIQPSEPRDSAVYFCASGSETGLNTEAFFGQGTRLTVV.

The chain combines TRBV4-1 with TRBJ2-1, with 7 bases aligning to TRBD1. This CDR3 has 16 amino acids. With 3 bases clipped from V and 0 bases from J, the junction kept 5 bases outside the gene matches. CDR1 is MGHRA, CDR2 YSYEKL, per germline. CDR3 sequence (DNA): TGCGCCAGCAGCCATCTAGGACAGGCCTCCTACAATGAGCAGTTCTTC. Protein sequence: CASSHLGQASYNEQFF.

The chain has TRBV5-5 and TRBJ1-1; 7 bases map to TRBD1. V was clipped by 4 bases and J by 0 bases; unmatched bases: 6. CDR1 is SGHKS and CDR2 is YYEKEE in the germline V gene (reference sequence). The length of the CDR3 is 15 residues. CDR3 residues: CASSIQTGLNTEAFF. In nucleotides, the CDR3 is TGTGCCAGCAGCATACAGACAGGGTTGAACACTGAAGCTTTCTTT.

This chain connects TRBV11-1 to TRBJ1-1; 7 bases are shared with TRBD1. Losses at the gene ends were 5 bases for V and 0 bases for J; bases not matched to a gene: 6. This CDR3 contains 15 residues. Germline V lookup: CDR1 SGHAT, CDR2 FQDESV (reference sequence). DNA for the CDR3: TGTGCCAGCAGCCCGTCGACAGGGATGAACACTGAAGCTTTCTTT. Its translation is CASSPSTGMNTEAFF.

The chain joins TRBV9 to TRBJ2-3, with 11 bases aligning to TRBD2. Germline CDR1 reads SGDLS; CDR2 reads YYNGEE. The CDR3 covers 16 residues. The trim removed 3 bases at V and 6 bases at J, leaving 9 bases unmatched. The CDR3 here is CASSDPSGGLGDTQYF. DNA for the CDR3: TGTGCCAGCAGCGACCCTAGCGGGGGGCTCGGGGATACGCAGTATTTT.